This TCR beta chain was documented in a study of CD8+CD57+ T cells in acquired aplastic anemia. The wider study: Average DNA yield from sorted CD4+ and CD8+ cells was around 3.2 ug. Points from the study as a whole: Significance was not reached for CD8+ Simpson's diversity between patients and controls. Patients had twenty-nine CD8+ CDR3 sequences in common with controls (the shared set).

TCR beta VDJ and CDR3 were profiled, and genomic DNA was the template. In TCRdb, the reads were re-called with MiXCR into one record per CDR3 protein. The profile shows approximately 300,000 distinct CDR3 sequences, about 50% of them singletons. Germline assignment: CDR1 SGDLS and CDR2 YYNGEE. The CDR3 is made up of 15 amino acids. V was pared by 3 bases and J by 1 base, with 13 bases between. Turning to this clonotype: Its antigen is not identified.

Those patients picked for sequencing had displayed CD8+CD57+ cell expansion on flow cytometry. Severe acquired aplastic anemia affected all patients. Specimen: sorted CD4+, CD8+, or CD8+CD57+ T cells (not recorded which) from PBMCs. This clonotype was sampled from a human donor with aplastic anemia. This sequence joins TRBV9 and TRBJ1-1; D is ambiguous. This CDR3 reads CASSATQERNTEAFF. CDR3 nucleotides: TGTGCCAGCAGCGCAACTCAGGAGAGGAACACTGAAGCTTTCTTT.